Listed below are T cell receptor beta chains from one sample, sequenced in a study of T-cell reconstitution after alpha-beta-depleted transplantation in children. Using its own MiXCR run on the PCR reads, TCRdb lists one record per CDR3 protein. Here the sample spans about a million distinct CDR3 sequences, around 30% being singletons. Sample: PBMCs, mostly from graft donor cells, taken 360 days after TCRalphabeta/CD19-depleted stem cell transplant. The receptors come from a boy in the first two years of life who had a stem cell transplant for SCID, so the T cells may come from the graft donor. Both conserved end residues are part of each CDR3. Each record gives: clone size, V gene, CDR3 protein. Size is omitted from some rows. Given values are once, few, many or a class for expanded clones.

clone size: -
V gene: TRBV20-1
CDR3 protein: CSAPRDRGVYEQYF

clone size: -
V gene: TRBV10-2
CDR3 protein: CASGGQPYDGYTF

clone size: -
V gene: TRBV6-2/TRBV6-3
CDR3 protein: CASGRFGTGPYNEQFF

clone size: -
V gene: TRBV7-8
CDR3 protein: CASSLARRLETQYF

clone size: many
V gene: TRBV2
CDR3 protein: CASSGQGNTEAFF

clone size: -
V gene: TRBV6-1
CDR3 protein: CASSRTGEGTEAFF

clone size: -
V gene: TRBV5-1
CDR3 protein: CASSLAGVGKGEQYF

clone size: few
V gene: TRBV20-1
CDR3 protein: CSARDPDTYNEQFF

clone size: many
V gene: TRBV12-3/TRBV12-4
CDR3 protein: CASSLGREYNEQFF

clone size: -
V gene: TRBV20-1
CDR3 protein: CSATVVVAGGFAYNEQFF

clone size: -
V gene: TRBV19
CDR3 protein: CASSIRPTYEQYF

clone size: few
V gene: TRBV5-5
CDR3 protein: CASSLNSNEKLFF

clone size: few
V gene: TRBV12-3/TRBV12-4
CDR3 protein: CASSLYIGSSEQYF

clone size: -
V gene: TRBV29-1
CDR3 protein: CSVQTYEKLFF

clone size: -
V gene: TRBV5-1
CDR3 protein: CASSLGGTQGGETQYF

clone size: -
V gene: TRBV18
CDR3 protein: CASSDRESSYNEQFF

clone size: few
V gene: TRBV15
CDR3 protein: CATSRDLSGVNEQFF

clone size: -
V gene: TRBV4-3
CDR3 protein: CASSQGPDNPRDNQPQHF

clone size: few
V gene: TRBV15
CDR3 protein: CATSRDGWGPDTQYF

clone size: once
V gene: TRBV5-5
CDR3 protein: CASSFQAVGRTEAFF

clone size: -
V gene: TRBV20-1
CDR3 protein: CSADIRAGHTDTQYF

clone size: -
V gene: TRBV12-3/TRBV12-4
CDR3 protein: CASSLGTGPPLLVWF

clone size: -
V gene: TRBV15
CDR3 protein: CATRRADRGTEAFF

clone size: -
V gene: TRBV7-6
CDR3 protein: CASSLDPGSVTYNEQFF